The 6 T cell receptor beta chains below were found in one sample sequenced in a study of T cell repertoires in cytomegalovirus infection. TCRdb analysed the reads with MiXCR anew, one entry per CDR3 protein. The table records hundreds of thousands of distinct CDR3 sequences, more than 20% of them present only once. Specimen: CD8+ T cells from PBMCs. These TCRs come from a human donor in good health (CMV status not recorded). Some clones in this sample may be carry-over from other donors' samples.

The CDR3 DNA reads TGTGCCAGTAGCTACTGGGCCTCGGGGATGGAAACTGAAGCTTTCTTT. It is translated as CASSYWASGMETEAFF. The chain combines TRBV19 with TRBJ1-1; D remains ambiguous. CDR1 is LNHDA, CDR2 SQIVND, per germline (reference sequence). Trimming removed 6 bases at V and 5 bases at J, with 22 bases between. There are 16 residues in the CDR3.

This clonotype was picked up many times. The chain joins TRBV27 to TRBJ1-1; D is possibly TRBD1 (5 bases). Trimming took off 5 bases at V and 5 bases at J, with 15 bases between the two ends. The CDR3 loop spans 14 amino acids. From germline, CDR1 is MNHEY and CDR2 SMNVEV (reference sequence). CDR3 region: CASSPTRGWTEAFF. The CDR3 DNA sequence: TGTGCCAGCAGTCCGACACGGGGCTGGACTGAAGCTTTCTTT.

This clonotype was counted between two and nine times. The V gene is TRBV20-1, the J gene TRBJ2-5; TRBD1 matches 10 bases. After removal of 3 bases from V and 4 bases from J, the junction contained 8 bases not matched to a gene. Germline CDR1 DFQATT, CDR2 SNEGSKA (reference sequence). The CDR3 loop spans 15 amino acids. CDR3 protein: CSASEAGTGVETQYF. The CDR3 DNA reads TGCAGTGCTAGTGAGGCCGGGACAGGGGTAGAGACCCAGTACTTC.

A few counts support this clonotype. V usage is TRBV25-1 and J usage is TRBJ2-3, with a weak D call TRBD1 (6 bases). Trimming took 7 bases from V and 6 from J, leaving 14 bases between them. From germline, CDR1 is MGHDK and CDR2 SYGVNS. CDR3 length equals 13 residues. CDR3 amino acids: CASNEGVWDTQYF. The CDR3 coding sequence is TGTGCCAGCAATGAGGGGGTTTGGGATACGCAGTATTTT.

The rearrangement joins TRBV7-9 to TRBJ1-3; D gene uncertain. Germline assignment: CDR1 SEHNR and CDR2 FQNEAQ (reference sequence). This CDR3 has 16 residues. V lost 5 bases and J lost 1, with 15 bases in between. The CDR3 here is CASSPRGDGSGNTIYF. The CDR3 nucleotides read TGTGCCAGCAGCCCTCGCGGGGATGGATCTGGAAACACCATATATTTT.

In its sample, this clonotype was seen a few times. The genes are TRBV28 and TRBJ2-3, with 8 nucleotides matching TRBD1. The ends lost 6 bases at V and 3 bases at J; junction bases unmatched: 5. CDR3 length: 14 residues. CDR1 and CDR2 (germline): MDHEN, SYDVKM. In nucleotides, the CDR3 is TGTGCCAGCAGGCGAACAGGGGGGACAGATACGCAGTATTTT. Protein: CASRRTGGTDTQYF.